Following are 12 T cell receptor beta chains from one sample sequenced in a study of identical twins. TCRdb independently ran MiXCR on the 5' RACE reads; one entry per CDR3 protein. The sample holds just under 650,000 distinct CDR3 sequences, roughly 7.2% seen once. This same sample was also part of a study on yellow fever vaccine responses in identical twins.

Sequenced input: PBMCs. The receptor set was obtained from a young woman in good health.

The chain combines TRBV7-8 with TRBJ2-5, with 9 nucleotides matching TRBD2. V was clipped by 3 bases and J by 1 base; unmatched bases: 3. The CDR3 totals 15 residues. The germline CDR1 and CDR2 sequences are SGHVS and FQNEAQ. The CDR3 DNA reads TGTGCCAGCAGCTTGACTAGCGGAGTCCAAGAGACCCAGTACTTC. Translation: CASSLTSGVQETQYF.

The V call is TRBV5-1, the J call TRBJ2-4; tentatively, D is TRBD2 (6 bases). This CDR3 comprises 17 residues. CDR1 is SGHRS, CDR2 YFSETQ, per germline. V lost 4 bases and J lost 0, with 17 bases in between. The CDR3 DNA reads as TGCGCCAGCAGCCTGGTTGGGGGACTTCTAGCCAAAAACATTCAGTACTTC. Translation: CASSLVGGLLAKNIQYF.

The sample holds a few counts of this clonotype. The V gene is TRBV27, the J gene TRBJ2-5; weak D call: TRBD2 (6 bases). V was clipped by 4 bases and J by 5 bases, with 11 bases between them. Germline CDR1 MNHEY, CDR2 SMNVEV (reference sequence). The CDR3 has 13 amino acids. In nucleotides, the CDR3 is TGTGCCAGCAGTTACTGGGGGGACGAGACCCAGTACTTC. It yields the protein CASSYWGDETQYF.

This clonotype was detected only a few times. The V gene is TRBV10-3, the J gene TRBJ2-6; D gene uncertain. V dropped 8 bases and J dropped 2 bases, with 13 bases sitting between them. The CDR3 loop spans 15 amino acids. Germline values: CDR1 ENHRY, CDR2 SYGVKD. The CDR3 bases are TGTGCCATCGCTCCCGGCCAGGCTGGGGCCAACGTCCTGACTTTC. Residues: CAIAPGQAGANVLTF.

This clonotype was seen a few times. V usage is TRBV5-6 and J usage is TRBJ1-1; no clear D. Germline values: CDR1 SGHDT, CDR2 YYEEEE. The CDR3 sequence is 15 residues long. Trimming took 0 bases from V and 1 from J, leaving 10 bases between them. CDR3 coding DNA: TGTGCCAGCAGCTTGGTGGAATGGCAGAACACTGAAGCTTTCTTT. Its translation is CASSLVEWQNTEAFF.

This sequence joins TRBV12-3 or TRBV12-4 and TRBJ2-3, with 13 bases fitting TRBD2. The CDR3 extends over 18 amino acids. The CDR3 DNA reads as TGTACCCGCAGGTCCTCCGGGACTAGCGGGGTCAGCACAGATACGCAGTATTTT. The encoded protein is CTRRSSGTSGVSTDTQYF.

A word on this clonotype: Possible read error: a much larger clone is one base away. This chain uses TRBV27 with TRBJ2-5, with TRBD1 identical over 11 bases. This CDR3 is 15 amino acids long. V dropped 5 bases and J dropped 3; count of bases not matched to a gene: 5. The germline V gene has CDR1 MNHEY and CDR2 SMNVEV (reference sequence). In nucleotides, the CDR3 is TGTGCCAGCAGTCCCTGGGACAGGGGGGAAGAGACCCAGTACTTC. Its translation: CASSPWDRGEETQYF.

This clonotype has just a few counts. Here the CDR3 reads CASSGLVTGELFF. The CDR3 DNA sequence: TGTGCCAGCAGCGGACTAGTAACCGGGGAGCTGTTTTTT. The chain recombines TRBV7-9 with TRBJ2-2; TRBD2 agrees at 7 bases. The germline CDR1 and CDR2 sequences are SEHNR and FQNEAQ (reference sequence). V lost 5 bases, J lost 5 bases, and 2 bases stayed unmatched. The CDR3 has 13 amino acids.

The genes are TRBV5-1 and TRBJ2-2; D unclear. V lost 2 bases to trimming and J lost 6 bases, with 5 bases between them. This CDR3 comprises 12 residues. CDR1 is SGHRS and CDR2 is YFSETQ in the germline V gene. CDR3 DNA: TGCGCCAGCAGCTTACAATCCGGGGAGCTGTTTTTT. Protein product: CASSLQSGELFF.

This clonotype was counted many times. The rearrangement uses TRBV20-1 and TRBJ2-1; D gene unclear. Germline V CDR1 and CDR2: DFQATT, SNEGSKA (reference sequence). V was shortened by 3 bases and J by 7 bases, with 10 bases between the two germline ends. The CDR3 spans 12 residues. In nucleotides, the CDR3 is TGCAGTGCTAGTTCCCTTAGGAATGAGCAGTTCTTC. Translated: CSASSLRNEQFF.

This clonotype has just a few counts. This chain uses TRBV20-1 with TRBJ2-1; 7 nucleotides agree with TRBD2. The germline gives CDR1 DFQATT, CDR2 SNEGSKA (reference sequence). CDR3 size: 13 residues. V shed 3 bases and J 8 bases; nucleotides not matched to a gene: 7. The chain's CDR3 is CSASGEGPHEQFF. DNA for the CDR3: TGCAGTGCTAGCGGGGAGGGTCCACATGAGCAGTTCTTC.

This chain links TRBV13 with TRBJ2-2, with 10 bases aligning to TRBD2. CDR1 and CDR2 (germline): PRHDT, FYEKMQ (reference sequence). This CDR3 has 17 residues. V was pared by 2 bases and J by 4 bases, with 7 bases of the junction left unmatched. CDR3 sequence: CASSLRLAGEATGELFF. Written as DNA, the CDR3 is TGTGCCAGCAGCTTACGCCTAGCGGGAGAGGCCACCGGGGAGCTGTTTTTT.